These 17 T cell receptor beta chains were all obtained from the same sample, sequenced in a study of blood T cell repertoires in COVID-19. The method was immunoSEQ multiplex PCR; TCRdb's version includes in-frame clones alone and lacks a portion of them. The sample contains a few hundred thousand clones, around 84% of which appear only once. Sequenced material: peripheral blood. These receptors originate from a woman under 30 with acute or convalescent COVID-19.

The chain has TRBV4-1 and TRBJ1-2; 12 positions agree with TRBD1. The germline CDR1 and CDR2 sequences are MGHRA and YSYEKL. The ends lost 1 base at V and 3 bases at J; junction bases unmatched: 12. The CDR3 is made up of 19 amino acids. CDR3 DNA sequence: TGCGCCAGCAGCCAAGGCATCCGGGACAGGGGGCAGGTAGACTATGGCTACACCTTC. This sequence encodes CASSQGIRDRGQVDYGYTF.

The chain joins TRBV11-2 to TRBJ2-1; TRBD1 matches 10 bases. The ends lost 2 bases at V and 11 bases at J; junction bases unmatched: 15. Per the germline V gene, CDR1 is SGHAT and CDR2 is FQNNGV. The CDR3 has 17 residues. In DNA, the CDR3 is TGTGCCAGCAGCTTAATAACATCCGGGACAGGGGCCATCAAGCAGTTCTTC. Protein product: CASSLITSGTGAIKQFF.

The V gene is TRBV28, the J gene TRBJ1-5, with D perhaps matching TRBD1 (5 bases). CDR3 length equals 16 residues. The germline gives CDR1 MDHEN, CDR2 SYDVKM. V was trimmed by 2 bases and J by 4 bases, leaving 15 bases between them. This CDR3 is CASSLAQGGANQPQHF. In nucleotides, the CDR3 is TGTGCCAGCAGTTTAGCCCAGGGAGGAGCTAATCAGCCCCAGCATTTT. Supplemented by reference TRBV28 and TRBJ1-5, the full variable domain reads DVKVTQSSRYLVKRTGEKVFLECVQDMDHENMFWYRQDPGLGLRLIYFSYDVKMKEKGDIPEGYSVSREKKERFSLILESASTNQTSMYLCASSLAQGGANQPQHFGDGTRLSIL.

As to this clone: Other DNA sequences in this sample translate to the same CDR3. The V gene is TRBV11-1, the J gene TRBJ1-2; 7 nucleotides line up with TRBD1. Losses at the gene ends were 2 bases for V and 4 bases for J; bases not matched to a gene: 1. CDR1 is SGHAT and CDR2 is FQDESV in the germline V gene (reference sequence). This CDR3 has 13 amino acids. CDR3 in amino acids: CASSLWDSYGYTF. The CDR3 nucleotides read TGTGCCAGCAGCTTATGGGACAGCTATGGCTACACCTTC.

The chain links TRBV6-5 to TRBJ2-5, with TRBD1 matching over 10 bases. CDR1 is MNHEY, CDR2 SVGAGI, per germline. With V trimmed by 2 bases and J by 7 bases, 4 bases remained unmatched. This CDR3 comprises 14 residues. CDR3 coding DNA: TGTGCCAGCAGTTACACCGGGACAGGGGCGACCCAGTACTTC. This translates into CASSYTGTGATQYF.

The genes are TRBV5-6 and TRBJ2-2; TRBD2 might be the D (6 bases). CDR3 length: 14 residues. CDR1 is SGHDT, CDR2 YYEEEE, per germline. The V and J ends lost 4 bases and 4 bases respectively, with 11 bases between them. CDR3 DNA: TGTGCCAGCAGCGCCGGGACTTCCACCGGGGAGCTGTTTTTT. It encodes CASSAGTSTGELFF.

V gene TRBV18 combines with J gene TRBJ2-5; D is uncertain. Germline CDR1 reads KGHSH; CDR2 reads LQKENI. The CDR3 length is 14 residues. V dropped 0 bases and J dropped 2 bases, with 7 bases sitting between them. DNA of the CDR3: TGTGCCAGCTCACCACCATCTAAACAAGAGACCCAGTACTTC. Translated: CASSPPSKQETQYF.

This chain's CDR3 is CASRRRQDQETQYF. The CDR3 DNA reads TGTGCCAGCAGACGCCGACAGGATCAAGAGACCCAGTACTTC. This rearrangement joins TRBV3-1 (or the pseudogene TRBV3-2) to TRBJ2-5; tentative D call: TRBD1 (6 bases). This CDR3 is built from 14 residues. Trimming removed 6 bases from V and 2 bases from J, with 13 bases in between. The germline gives CDR1 LGHDT, CDR2 YNNKEL (reference sequence).

This clone was picked up a small number of times. V and J are TRBV7-3 and TRBJ2-5; 9 positions match TRBD1. Germline values: CDR1 SGHTA, CDR2 FQGTGA. The CDR3 is 14 amino acids. V shed 5 bases, J shed 3 bases, and the junction held 4 bases outside the gene matches. The CDR3 spells CASSVGQGEETQYF. The CDR3 region has the DNA TGTGCCAGCAGCGTGGGACAGGGAGAAGAGACCCAGTACTTC.

This chain joins TRBV15 and TRBJ1-2; D unresolved. CDR1 and CDR2 from the germline V gene are LNHNV and YYDKDF (reference sequence). The CDR3 spans 12 residues. The germline V and J ends were trimmed by 5 bases and 6 bases, with 10 bases remaining between them. CDR3 in DNA: TGTGCCACCAGCTTTGGGCCGGATGGCTACACCTTC. Translating it yields CATSFGPDGYTF.

This clone was picked up one time. The V gene is TRBV5-6, the J gene TRBJ1-1; D unclear. Trimming cost V 0 bases and J 9 bases, with 9 bases left between them. Germline CDR1 and CDR2: SGHDT and YYEEEE. This CDR3 is built from 12 residues. The CDR3 DNA reads TGTGCCAGCAGCTTGGGCCCAGGTCAAGCTTTCTTT. It encodes CASSLGPGQAFF.

This clone was seen a few times. V is TRBV10-1 and J is TRBJ2-1, with D possibly TRBD2 on 5 matching bases. The CDR3 has 16 amino acids. V lost 3 bases and J 4 bases, leaving 16 bases between the germline ends. Looked up from germline, CDR1 is WNHNN and CDR2 is SYGVQD (reference sequence). As DNA, the CDR3 is TGCGCCAGCAGTGAAAGAGAAAGCGGCATTTACAATGAGCAGTTCTTC. Translation: CASSERESGIYNEQFF.

The rearrangement links TRBV29-1 to TRBJ2-7, with 9 bases identical to TRBD2. The CDR3 is 12 amino acids. Germline assignment: CDR1 SQVTM and CDR2 ANQGSEA. V shed 7 bases, J shed 5 bases, and the junction held 6 bases outside the gene matches. CDR3 amino acids: CSASGNLNEQYF. In nucleotides, the CDR3 is TGCAGCGCTAGCGGGAATCTTAACGAGCAGTACTTC.

The chain is built from TRBV20-1 and TRBJ2-1, with 8 bases fitting TRBD1. Germline V gives CDR1 DFQATT, CDR2 SNEGSKA (reference sequence). Trimming removed 3 bases from V and 9 bases from J; junction bases left unmatched: 13. The CDR3 has 15 amino acids. The CDR3 reads CSASSPDKQGGEQFF. In DNA form, the CDR3 reads TGCAGTGCTAGTTCCCCAGATAAACAGGGGGGTGAGCAGTTCTTC.

For this clone: One end of the junction does not line up with germline, which may come from a read error. J is TRBJ2-3 and V is TRBV3-1 (or the pseudogene TRBV3-2); 14 bases align to TRBD2. Germline V gene data show CDR1 as LGHDT and CDR2 as YNNKEL (reference sequence). The CDR3 sequence is 17 residues long. DNA for the CDR3: TGTGCCAGCAGCCAAGAAGGGACTAGCGGGAGCAGAGATACGCAGTATTTT. Translating it yields CASSQEGTSGSRDTQYF.

The chain's CDR3 is CASSAQVLPNTEAFF. In nucleotides, the CDR3 is TGTGCCAGCAGTGCACAGGTCCTTCCTAACACTGAAGCTTTCTTT. V is TRBV27 and J is TRBJ1-1; D perhaps matches TRBD1 (5 bases). With 5 bases removed from V and 2 bases from J, the gap between germline ends came to 15 bases. CDR1 is MNHEY, CDR2 SMNVEV, per germline (reference sequence). The CDR3 has 15 residues.

The chain links TRBV7-9 to TRBJ1-6; D gene uncertain. V was trimmed by 1 base and J by 11 bases, leaving 12 bases between them. Germline CDR1 and CDR2: SEHNR and FQNEAQ (reference sequence). The CDR3 is made up of 14 amino acids. The CDR3 reads CASSLDGSIPPLHF. Written as DNA, the CDR3 is TGTGCCAGCAGCTTAGACGGTTCTATCCCACCCCTCCACTTT.